A single sample is the source of the 5 T cell receptor beta chains below, sequenced in a study of cytomegalovirus exposure and HLA in healthy donors. This PCR relied on a set of 60 Vbeta primers and 13 Jbeta primers. TCRdb keeps only in-frame clones here, not all; method: immunoSEQ multiplex PCR. The profile shows 150,000 to 200,000 clones, about four fifths of them singletons. Sequenced sample: PBMCs. These receptors were taken from a female donor in good health and CMV-seronegative.

This clone has only a few counts. Other DNA variants within this sample encode the same CDR3. The chain joins TRBV9 to TRBJ2-7; 7 bases are shared with TRBD2. The CDR3 runs 15 residues. V dropped 0 bases and J dropped 3; count of bases not matched to a gene: 6. Looked up from germline, CDR1 is SGDLS and CDR2 is YYNGEE. CDR3 protein: CASSVDGGRGYEQYF. Written as DNA, the CDR3 is TGTGCCAGCAGCGTAGACGGCGGGAGAGGCTACGAGCAGTACTTC.

V and J are TRBV14 and TRBJ1-3; D is unresolved. V dropped 2 bases and J dropped 3 bases, with 11 bases sitting between them. CDR1 SGHDN and CDR2 FVKESK come from the germline V gene. There are 15 residues in the CDR3. The CDR3 nucleotides read TGTGCCAGCAGCCAACCGGGAATTGTTGGAAACACCATATATTTT. It encodes CASSQPGIVGNTIYF. Complete variable domain (other parts from reference TRBV14 and TRBJ1-3): EAGVTQFPSHSVIEKGQTVTLRCDPISGHDNLYWYRRVMGKEIKFLLHFVKESKQDESGMPNNRFLAERTGGTYSTLKVQPAELEDSGVYFCASSQPGIVGNTIYFGEGSWLTVV.

This clone came up once. V and J are TRBV10-2 and TRBJ2-1; D perhaps matches TRBD2 (5 bases). V was cut by 8 bases and J by 3 bases, with 17 bases left in between. This CDR3 comprises 15 residues. Germline lookup yields CDR1 WSHSY and CDR2 SAAADI. The CDR3: CASRKSGASYNEQFF. CDR3 in DNA: TGCGCCAGCCGAAAAAGCGGAGCTAGCTACAATGAGCAGTTCTTC.

The chain uses TRBV9 and TRBJ2-5, with 10 bases aligning to TRBD2. V trimming: 4 bases; J trimming: 4 bases; junction bases outside the gene matches: 7. Looked up from germline, CDR1 is SGDLS and CDR2 is YYNGEE. The CDR3 totals 15 residues. CDR3 protein: CASSLAGVLGETQYF. The CDR3 nucleotides are TGTGCCAGCAGCCTAGCGGGAGTTCTTGGAGAGACCCAGTACTTC.

The chain joins TRBV7-2 to TRBJ1-1; tentatively, D is TRBD1 (5 bases). The V end lost 5 bases, the J end lost 11 bases, and 15 bases lay between the germline ends. The CDR3 loop spans 12 amino acids. The germline V gene encodes CDR1 SGHTA and CDR2 FQGNSA. The CDR3 protein is CASSMRQLRAFF. CDR3 nucleotide sequence: TGTGCCAGCAGCATGAGACAGTTGAGGGCTTTCTTT.